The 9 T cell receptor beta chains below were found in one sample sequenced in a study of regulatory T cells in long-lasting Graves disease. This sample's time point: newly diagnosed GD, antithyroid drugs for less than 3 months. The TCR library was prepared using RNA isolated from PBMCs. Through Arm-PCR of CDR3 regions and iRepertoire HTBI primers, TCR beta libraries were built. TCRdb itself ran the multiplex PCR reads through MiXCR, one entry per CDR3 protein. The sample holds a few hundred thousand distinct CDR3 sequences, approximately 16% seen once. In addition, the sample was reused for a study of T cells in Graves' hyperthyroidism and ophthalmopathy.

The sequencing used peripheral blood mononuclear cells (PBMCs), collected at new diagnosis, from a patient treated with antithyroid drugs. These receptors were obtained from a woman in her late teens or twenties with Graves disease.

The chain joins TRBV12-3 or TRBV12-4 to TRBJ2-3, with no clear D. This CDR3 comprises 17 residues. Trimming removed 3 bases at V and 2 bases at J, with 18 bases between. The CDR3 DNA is TGTGCCAGCAGTTTTAACCCCTCTCGCCCACCCACAGATACGCAGTATTTT. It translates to CASSFNPSRPPTDTQYF.

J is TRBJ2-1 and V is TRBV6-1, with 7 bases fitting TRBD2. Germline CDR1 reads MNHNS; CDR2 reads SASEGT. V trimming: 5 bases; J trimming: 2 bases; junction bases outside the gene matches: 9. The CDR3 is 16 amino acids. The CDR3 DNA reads TGTGCCAGCAGTACCCGGACTAGTTTGACCTACAATGAGCAGTTCTTC. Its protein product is CASSTRTSLTYNEQFF.

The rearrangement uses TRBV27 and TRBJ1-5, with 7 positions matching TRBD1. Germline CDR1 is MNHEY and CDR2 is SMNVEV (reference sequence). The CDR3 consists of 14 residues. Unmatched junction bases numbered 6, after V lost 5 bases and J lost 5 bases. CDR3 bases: TGTGCCAGCAGTAAGGACAGGCTAGATCAGCCCCAGCATTTT. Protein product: CASSKDRLDQPQHF.

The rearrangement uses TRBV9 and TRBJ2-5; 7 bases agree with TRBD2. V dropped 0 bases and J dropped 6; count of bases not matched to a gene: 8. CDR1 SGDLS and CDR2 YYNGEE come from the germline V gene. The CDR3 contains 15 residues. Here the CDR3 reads CASSVEGTNVKTQYF. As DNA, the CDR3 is TGTGCCAGCAGCGTAGAAGGGACTAACGTCAAGACCCAGTACTTC. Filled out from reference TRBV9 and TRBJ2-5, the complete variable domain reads DSGVTQTPKHLITATGQRVTLRCSPRSGDLSVYWYQQSLDQGLQFLIQYYNGEERAKGNILERFSAQQFPDLHSELNLSSLELGDSALYFCASSVEGTNVKTQYFGPGTRLLVL.

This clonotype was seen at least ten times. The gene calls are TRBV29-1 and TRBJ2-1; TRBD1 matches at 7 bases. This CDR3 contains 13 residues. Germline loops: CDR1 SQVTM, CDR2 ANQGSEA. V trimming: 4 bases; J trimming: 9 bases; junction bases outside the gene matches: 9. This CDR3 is CSVVRGRAGEQFF. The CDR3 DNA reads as TGCAGCGTTGTTAGGGGGCGGGCGGGTGAGCAGTTCTTC.

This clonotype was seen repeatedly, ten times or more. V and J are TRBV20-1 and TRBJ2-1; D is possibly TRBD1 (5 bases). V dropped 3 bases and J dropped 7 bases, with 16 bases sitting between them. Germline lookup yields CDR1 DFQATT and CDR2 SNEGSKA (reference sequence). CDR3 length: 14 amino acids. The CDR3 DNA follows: TGCAGTGCTAGCCCCTCGCAGGGTTGGAATGAGCAGTTCTTC. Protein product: CSASPSQGWNEQFF.

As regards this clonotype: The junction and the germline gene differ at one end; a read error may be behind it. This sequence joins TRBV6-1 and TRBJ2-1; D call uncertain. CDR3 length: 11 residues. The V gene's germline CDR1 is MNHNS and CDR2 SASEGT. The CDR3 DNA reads TGTGCCAGCATCAAGATTAATGGGCAGTTCTTC. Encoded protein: CASIKINGQFF.

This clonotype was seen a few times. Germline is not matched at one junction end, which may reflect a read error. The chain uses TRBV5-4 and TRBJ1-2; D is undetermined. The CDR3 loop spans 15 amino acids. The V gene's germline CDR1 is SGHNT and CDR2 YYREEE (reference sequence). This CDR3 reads CASSLFGQANYSYTF. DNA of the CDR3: TGTGCCAGCAGCTTATTTGGCCAGGCTAACTATAGCTACACCTTC.

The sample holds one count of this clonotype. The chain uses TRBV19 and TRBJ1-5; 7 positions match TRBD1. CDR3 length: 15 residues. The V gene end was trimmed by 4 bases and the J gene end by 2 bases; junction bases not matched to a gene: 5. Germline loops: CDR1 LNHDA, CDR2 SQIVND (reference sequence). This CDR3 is CASSKQGYGNQPQHF. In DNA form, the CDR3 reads TGTGCCAGTAGTAAACAGGGGTATGGCAATCAGCCCCAGCATTTT.